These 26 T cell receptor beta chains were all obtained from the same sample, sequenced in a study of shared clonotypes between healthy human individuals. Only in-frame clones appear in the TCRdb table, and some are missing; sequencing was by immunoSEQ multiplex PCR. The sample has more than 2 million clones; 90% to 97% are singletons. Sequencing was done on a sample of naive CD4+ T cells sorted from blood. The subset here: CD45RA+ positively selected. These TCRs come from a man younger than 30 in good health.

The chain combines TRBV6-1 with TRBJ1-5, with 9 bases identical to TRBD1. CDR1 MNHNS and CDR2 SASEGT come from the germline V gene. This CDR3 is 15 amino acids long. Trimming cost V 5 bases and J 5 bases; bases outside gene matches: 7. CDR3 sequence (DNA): TGTGCCAGCAGTCAACAGGGGGCTTCGTATCAGCCCCAGCATTTT. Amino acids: CASSQQGASYQPQHF.

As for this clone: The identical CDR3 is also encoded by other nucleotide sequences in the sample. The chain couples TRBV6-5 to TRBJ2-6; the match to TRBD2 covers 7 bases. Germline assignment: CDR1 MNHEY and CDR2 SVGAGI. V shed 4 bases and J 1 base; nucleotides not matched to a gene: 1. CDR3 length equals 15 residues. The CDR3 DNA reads TGTGCCAGCAGTTGGGGGGGGTCTGGGGCCAACGTCCTGACTTTC. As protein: CASSWGGSGANVLTF.

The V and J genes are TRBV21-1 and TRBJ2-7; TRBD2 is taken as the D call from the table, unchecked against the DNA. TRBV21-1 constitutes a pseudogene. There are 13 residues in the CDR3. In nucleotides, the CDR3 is TGTGCCAGCAGCAAAGGACGGGACTACGAGCAGTACTTC. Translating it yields CASSKGRDYEQYF.

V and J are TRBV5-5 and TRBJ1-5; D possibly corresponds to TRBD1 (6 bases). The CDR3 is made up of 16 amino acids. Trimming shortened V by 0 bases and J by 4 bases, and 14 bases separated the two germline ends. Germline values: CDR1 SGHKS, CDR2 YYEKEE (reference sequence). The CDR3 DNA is TGTGCCAGCAGCTTGGTAGGTGGGGGCGGAAATCAGCCCCAGCATTTT. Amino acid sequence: CASSLVGGGGNQPQHF. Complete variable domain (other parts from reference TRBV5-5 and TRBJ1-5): DAGVTQSPTHLIKTRGQQVTLRCSPISGHKSVSWYQQVLGQGPQFIFQYYEKEERGRGNFPDRFSARQFPNYSSELNVNALLLGDSALYLCASSLVGGGGNQPQHFGDGTRLSIL.

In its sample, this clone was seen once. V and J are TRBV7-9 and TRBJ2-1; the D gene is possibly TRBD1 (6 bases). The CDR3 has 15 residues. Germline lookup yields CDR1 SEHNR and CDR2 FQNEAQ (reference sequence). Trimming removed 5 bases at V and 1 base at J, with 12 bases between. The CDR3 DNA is TGTGCCAGCAGCACGCACAGGGTGTCCTACAATGAGCAGTTCTTC. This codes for CASSTHRVSYNEQFF.

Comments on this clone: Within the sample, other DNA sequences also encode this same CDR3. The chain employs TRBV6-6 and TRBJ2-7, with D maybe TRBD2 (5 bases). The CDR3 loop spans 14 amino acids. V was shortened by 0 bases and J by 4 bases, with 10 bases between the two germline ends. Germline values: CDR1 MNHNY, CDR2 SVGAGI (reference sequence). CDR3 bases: TGTGCCAGCAGTTACTCGAGAGGGAATTACGAGCAGTACTTC. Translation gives CASSYSRGNYEQYF.

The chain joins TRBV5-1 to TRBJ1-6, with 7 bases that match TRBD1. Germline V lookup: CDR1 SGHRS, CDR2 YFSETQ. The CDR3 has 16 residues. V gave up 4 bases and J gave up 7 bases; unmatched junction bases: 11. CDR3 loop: CASSQQLGQANSPLHF. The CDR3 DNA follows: TGCGCCAGCAGCCAGCAGCTAGGACAGGCCAATTCACCCCTCCACTTT.

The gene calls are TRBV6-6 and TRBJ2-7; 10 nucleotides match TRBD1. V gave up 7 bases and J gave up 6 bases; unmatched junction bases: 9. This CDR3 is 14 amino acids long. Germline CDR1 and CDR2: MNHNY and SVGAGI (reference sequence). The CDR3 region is CASNPPGQGPEQYF. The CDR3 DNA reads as TGTGCCAGCAATCCACCGGGACAGGGGCCCGAGCAGTACTTC.

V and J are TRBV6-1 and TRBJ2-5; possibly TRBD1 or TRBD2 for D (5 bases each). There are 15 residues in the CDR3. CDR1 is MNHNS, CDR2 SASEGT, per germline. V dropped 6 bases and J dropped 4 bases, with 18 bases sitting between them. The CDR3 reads CASSRGQGQRETQYF. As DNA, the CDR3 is TGTGCCAGCAGCCGGGGCCAGGGTCAGAGAGAGACCCAGTACTTC.

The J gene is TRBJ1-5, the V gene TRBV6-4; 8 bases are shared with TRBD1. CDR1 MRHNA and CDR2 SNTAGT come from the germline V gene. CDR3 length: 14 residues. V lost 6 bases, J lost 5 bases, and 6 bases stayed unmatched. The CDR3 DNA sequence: TGTGCCAGCAGCGTCGCAGGGGGCGATCAGCCCCAGCATTTT. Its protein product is CASSVAGGDQPQHF.

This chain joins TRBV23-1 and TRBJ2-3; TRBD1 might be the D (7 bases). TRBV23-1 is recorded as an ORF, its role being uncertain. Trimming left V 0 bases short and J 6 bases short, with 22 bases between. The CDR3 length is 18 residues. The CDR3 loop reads CASSQSRRDSFLVDTQYF. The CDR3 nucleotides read TGCGCCAGCAGTCAATCTCGGAGGGACAGTTTCTTGGTTGATACGCAGTATTTT.

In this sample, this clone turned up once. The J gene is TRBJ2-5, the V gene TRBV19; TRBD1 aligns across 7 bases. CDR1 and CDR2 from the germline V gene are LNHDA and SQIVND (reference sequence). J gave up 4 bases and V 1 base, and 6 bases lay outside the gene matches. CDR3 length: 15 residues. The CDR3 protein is CASSIAQGSRETQYF. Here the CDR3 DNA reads TGTGCCAGTAGTATAGCACAGGGGAGCCGAGAGACCCAGTACTTC. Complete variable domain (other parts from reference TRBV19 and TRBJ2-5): DGGITQSPKYLFRKEGQNVTLSCEQNLNHDAMYWYRQDPGQGLRLIYYSQIVNDFQKGDIAEGYSVSREKKESFPLTVTSAQKNPTAFYLCASSIAQGSRETQYFGPGTRLLVL.

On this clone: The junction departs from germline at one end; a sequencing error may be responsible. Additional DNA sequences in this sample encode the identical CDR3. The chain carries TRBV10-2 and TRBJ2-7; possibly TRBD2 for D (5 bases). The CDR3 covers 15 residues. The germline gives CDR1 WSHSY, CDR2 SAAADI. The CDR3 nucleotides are TGTGCCAGCAGATCGGAAGCGGTCAGCACCTACGAGCAGTACTTC. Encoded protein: CASRSEAVSTYEQYF.

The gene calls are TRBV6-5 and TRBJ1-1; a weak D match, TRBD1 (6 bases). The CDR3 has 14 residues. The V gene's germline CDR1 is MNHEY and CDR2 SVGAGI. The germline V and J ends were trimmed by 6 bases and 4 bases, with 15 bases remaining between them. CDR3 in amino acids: CASSMQGGSTEAFF. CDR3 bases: TGTGCCAGCAGCATGCAAGGGGGGAGCACTGAAGCTTTCTTT.

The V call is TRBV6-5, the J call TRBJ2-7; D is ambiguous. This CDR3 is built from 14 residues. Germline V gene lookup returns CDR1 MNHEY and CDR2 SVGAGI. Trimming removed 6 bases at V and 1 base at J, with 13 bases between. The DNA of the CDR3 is TGTGCCAGCAGGCCCCCGGGCCTATCCTACGAGCAGTACTTC. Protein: CASRPPGLSYEQYF.

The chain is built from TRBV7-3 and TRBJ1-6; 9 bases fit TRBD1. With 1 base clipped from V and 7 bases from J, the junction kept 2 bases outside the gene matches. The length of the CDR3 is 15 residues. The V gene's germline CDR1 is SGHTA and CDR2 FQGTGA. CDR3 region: CASSLMGQGNSPLHF. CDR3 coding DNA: TGTGCCAGCAGCTTAATGGGACAGGGAAATTCACCCCTCCACTTT.

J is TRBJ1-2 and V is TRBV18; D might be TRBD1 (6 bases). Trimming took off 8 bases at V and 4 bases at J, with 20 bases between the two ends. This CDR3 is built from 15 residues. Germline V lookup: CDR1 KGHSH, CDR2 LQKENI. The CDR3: CASEGRGAGSYGYTF. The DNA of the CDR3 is TGTGCCAGCGAGGGCAGGGGTGCGGGGAGCTATGGCTACACCTTC.

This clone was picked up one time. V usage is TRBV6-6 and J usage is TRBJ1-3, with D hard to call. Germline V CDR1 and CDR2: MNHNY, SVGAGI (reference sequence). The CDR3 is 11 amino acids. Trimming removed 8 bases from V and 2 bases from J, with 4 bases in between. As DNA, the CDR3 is TGTGCCAGCTTCCCTGGAAACACCATATATTTT. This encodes CASFPGNTIYF.

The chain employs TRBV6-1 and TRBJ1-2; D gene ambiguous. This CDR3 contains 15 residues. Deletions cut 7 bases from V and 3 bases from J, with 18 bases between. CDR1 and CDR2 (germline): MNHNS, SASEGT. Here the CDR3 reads CASIPGWGMDYGYTF. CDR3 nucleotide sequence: TGTGCCAGCATCCCTGGTTGGGGTATGGACTATGGCTACACCTTC.

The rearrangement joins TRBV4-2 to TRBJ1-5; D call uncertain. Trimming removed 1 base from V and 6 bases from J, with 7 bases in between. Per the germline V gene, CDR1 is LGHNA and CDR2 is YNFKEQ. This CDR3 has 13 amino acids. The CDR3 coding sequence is TGTGCCAGCAGCCAAGGCCGACTTCAGCCCCAGCATTTT. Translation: CASSQGRLQPQHF.

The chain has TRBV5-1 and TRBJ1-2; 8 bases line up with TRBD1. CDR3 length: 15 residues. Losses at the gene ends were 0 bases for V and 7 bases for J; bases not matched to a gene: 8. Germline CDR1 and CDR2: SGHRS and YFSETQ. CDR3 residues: CASSLVGQGATGYTF. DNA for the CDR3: TGCGCCAGCAGCTTGGTAGGGCAGGGGGCGACTGGCTACACCTTC. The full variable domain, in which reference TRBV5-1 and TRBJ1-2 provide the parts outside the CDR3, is KAGVTQTPRYLIKTRGQQVTLSCSPISGHRSVSWYQQTPGQGLQFLFEYFSETQRNKGNFPGRFSGRQFSNSRSEMNVSTLELGDSALYLCASSLVGQGATGYTFGSGTRLTVV.

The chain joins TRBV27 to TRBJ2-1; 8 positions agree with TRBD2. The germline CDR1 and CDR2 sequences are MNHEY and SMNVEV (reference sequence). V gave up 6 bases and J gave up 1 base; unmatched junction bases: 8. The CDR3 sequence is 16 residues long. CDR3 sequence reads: CASSPQAGASYNEQFF. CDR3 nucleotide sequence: TGTGCCAGCAGCCCACAAGCGGGGGCATCCTACAATGAGCAGTTCTTC.

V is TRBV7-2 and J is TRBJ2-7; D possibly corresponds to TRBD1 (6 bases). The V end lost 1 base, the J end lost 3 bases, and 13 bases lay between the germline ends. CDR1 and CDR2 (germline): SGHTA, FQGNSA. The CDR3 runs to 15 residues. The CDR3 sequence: CASSLDRTENYEQYF. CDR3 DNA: TGTGCCAGCAGCTTAGATCGGACAGAAAACTACGAGCAGTACTTC.

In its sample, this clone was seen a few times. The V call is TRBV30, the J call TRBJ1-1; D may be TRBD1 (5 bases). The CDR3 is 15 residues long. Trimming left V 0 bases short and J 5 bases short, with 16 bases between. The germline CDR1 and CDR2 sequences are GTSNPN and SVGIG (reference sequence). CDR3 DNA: TGTGCCTGGAGTGTGGCGCGTCAGGGACGAACTGAAGCTTTCTTT. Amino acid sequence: CAWSVARQGRTEAFF.

Written as DNA, the CDR3 is TGTGCCAGCTCACAAAGGACAGCTAATGAAAAACTGTTTTTT. It yields the protein CASSQRTANEKLFF. The chain couples TRBV18 to TRBJ1-4; maybe TRBD1 (6 bases). V was shortened by 4 bases and J by 3 bases, with 9 bases between the two germline ends. The germline gives CDR1 KGHSH, CDR2 LQKENI. This CDR3 spans 14 amino acids. The variable domain in full, with the rest retrieved from reference TRBV18 and TRBJ1-4, is NAGVMQNPRHLVRRRGQEARLRCSPMKGHSHVYWYRQLPEEGLKFMVYLQKENIIDESGMPKERFSAEFPKEGPSILRIQQVVRGDSAAYFCASSQRTANEKLFFGSGTQLSVL.

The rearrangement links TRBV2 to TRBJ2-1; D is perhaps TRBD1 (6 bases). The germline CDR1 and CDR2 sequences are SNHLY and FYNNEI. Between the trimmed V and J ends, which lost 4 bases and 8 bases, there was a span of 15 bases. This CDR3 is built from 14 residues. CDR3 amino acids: CASSAATGLDEQFF. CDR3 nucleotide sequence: TGTGCCAGCAGTGCAGCAACAGGGTTGGATGAGCAGTTCTTC.